Listed below are T cell receptor beta chains from one sample, sequenced in a study of cytomegalovirus exposure and HLA in healthy donors. Only in-frame clones appear in the TCRdb table, and some are missing; sequencing was by immunoSEQ multiplex PCR. The sample shows 120,000 to 150,000 clones, around 85% of them seen only once. The source material was PBMCs. Receptor source: a man aged 18 to 29 in good health and CMV-seronegative. The CDR3 runs from the conserved cysteine through the conserved F or W. The D gene is left open where the match is weak. A clone size is listed for some rows: how often the clone was seen (once, few, many), or a class if it is expanded.

V: TRBV4-2
size: few
J: TRBJ2-3
D: TRBD2
CDR3: CASSPERARGGSTDTQYF
DNA: TGTGCCAGCAGCCCGGAGAGGGCGCGGGGGGGTAGCACAGATACGCAGTATTTT

V: TRBV5-4
size: .
J: TRBJ2-5
D: .
CDR3: CASSFGDTLQETQYF
DNA: TGTGCCAGCAGCTTTGGGGACACTTTACAAGAGACCCAGTACTTC

V: TRBV5-4
size: .
J: TRBJ2-1
D: .
CDR3: CASRLDRRGWEQFF
DNA: TGTGCCAGCAGGCTGGACAGGAGGGGATGGGAGCAGTTCTTC

V: TRBV7-8
size: .
J: TRBJ2-2
D: .
CDR3: CASSLYRSGANTGELFF
DNA: TGTGCCAGCAGCTTATATCGGTCAGGGGCGAACACCGGGGAGCTGTTTTTT

V: TRBV29-1
size: once
J: TRBJ2-7
D: .
CDR3: CSVDSYGQNYEQYF
DNA: TGCAGCGTTGATTCGTACGGACAGAACTACGAGCAGTACTTC

V: TRBV9
size: few
J: TRBJ2-7
D: .
CDR3: CASSTGSSEQYF
DNA: TGTGCCAGCAGTACAGGGAGCAGCGAGCAGTACTTC

V: TRBV6-6
size: .
J: TRBJ2-7
D: TRBD2
CDR3: CASSYGPGGSYEQYF
DNA: TGTGCCAGCAGTTACGGCCCGGGAGGCTCCTACGAGCAGTACTTC

V: TRBV4-1
size: .
J: TRBJ1-4
D: .
CDR3: CASSQDWGGGEKLFF
DNA: TGCGCCAGCAGCCAAGATTGGGGGGGAGGAGAAAAACTGTTTTTT

V: TRBV5-1
size: .
J: TRBJ2-7
D: TRBD2
CDR3: CASSTPTSGSWGEQYF
DNA: TGCGCCAGCAGCACCCCGACTAGCGGGAGCTGGGGCGAGCAGTACTTC

V: TRBV2
size: .
J: TRBJ2-5
D: .
CDR3: CASSEALLGTQYF
DNA: TGTGCCAGCAGTGAAGCGCTTCTAGGGACCCAGTACTTC

V: TRBV6-1
size: .
J: TRBJ2-7
D: .
CDR3: CAGRIGVDYEQYF
DNA: TGTGCCGGACGGATCGGGGTAGACTACGAGCAGTACTTC

V: TRBV4-1
size: .
J: TRBJ2-1
D: TRBD2
CDR3: CASSLSAGVVNEQFF
DNA: TGCGCCAGCAGCCTGTCGGCGGGAGTGGTTAATGAGCAGTTCTTC

V: TRBV18
size: .
J: TRBJ2-3
D: .
CDR3: CASSPSWTDTQYF
DNA: TGTGCCAGCTCACCAAGCTGGACAGATACGCAGTATTTT

V: TRBV29-1
size: .
J: TRBJ2-2
D: TRBD2
CDR3: CSVEDTSGGWANTGELFF
DNA: TGCAGCGTCGAGGATACTAGCGGGGGTTGGGCGAACACCGGGGAGCTGTTTTTT